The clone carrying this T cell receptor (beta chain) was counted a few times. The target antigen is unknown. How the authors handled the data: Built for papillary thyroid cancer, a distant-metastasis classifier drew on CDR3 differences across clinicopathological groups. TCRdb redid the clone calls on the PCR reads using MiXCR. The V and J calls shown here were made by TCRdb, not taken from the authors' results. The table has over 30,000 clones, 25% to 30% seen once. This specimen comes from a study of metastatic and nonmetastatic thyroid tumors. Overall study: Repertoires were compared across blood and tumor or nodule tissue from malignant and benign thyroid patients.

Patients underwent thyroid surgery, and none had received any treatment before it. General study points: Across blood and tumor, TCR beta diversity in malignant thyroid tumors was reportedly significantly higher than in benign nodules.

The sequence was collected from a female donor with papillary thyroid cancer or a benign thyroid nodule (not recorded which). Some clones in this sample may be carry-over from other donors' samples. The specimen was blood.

The CDR3 DNA sequence: TGTGCCAGCATTACTGCCCCGGGTGGCAGAACACTCTCCTACGAGCAGTACTTC. This gives the protein CASITAPGGRTLSYEQYF. This rearrangement joins TRBV6-4 to TRBJ2-7; no definite D call. The CDR3 loop spans 18 amino acids. V lost 7 bases and J lost 0, with 25 bases in between. CDR1 and CDR2 (germline): MRHNA, SNTAGT.